This T cell receptor (beta chain) was obtained from a study of blood T cells in healthy people across ages. The germline V gene encodes CDR1 LGHNA and CDR2 YNFKEQ. There are 17 residues in the CDR3. This clonotype was found a few times. Its antigen is not known. The junction does not match germline at one end; this may be a read error. Then a second PCR, running about 6 to 12 cycles, was carried out with a sample-barcoded 5' primer and a J-beta primer mix. The authors tagged each cDNA molecule using a template-switch adaptor with 12 random nucleotides. TCRdb called the 5' RACE reads again in MiXCR, with one record for every CDR3 protein. This sample yields about 1.6 million distinct CDR3 sequences, of which about 31% are seen a single time; 11% belongs to the top ten. Study conclusions and caveats: PBMCs were not sorted, which prevented a conclusive comparison of naive versus antigen-experienced cells. The fall in TCR beta diversity per million T cells was roughly linear with age. Naive T cell percentage showed a strong correlation with the diversity of TCR beta.

This chain uses TRBV4-2 with TRBJ2-3, with TRBD2 matching over 10 bases. The receptor was isolated from a woman younger than 45 in good health. What was sequenced was blood. The CDR3 DNA follows: TGTGCCAGCAGCCAAGATCTGAGCGGGGGGGCCCCAGATATGCAGTATTTT. This translates into CASSQDLSGGAPDMQYF.